Sequencing of this TCR beta chain was carried out in a study of circulating and synovial CD4+ cells in juvenile arthritis. The assay was immunoSEQ multiplex PCR, and TCRdb's table has in-frame clones only and misses some. The table shows 25,000 to 35,000 clones, with about 93% occurring only once. The CDR3 sequence is 15 residues long. V was pared by 1 base and J by 3 bases, with 4 bases of the junction left unmatched. Germline lookup yields CDR1 SGHRS and CDR2 YFSETQ. The receptor was isolated from a human donor with juvenile idiopathic arthritis. Sample: CD4+ T cells from blood. The rearrangement uses TRBV5-1 and TRBJ2-1; 7 bases line up with TRBD1. The CDR3 spells CASSLIRGSYNEQFF. The CDR3 bases are TGCGCCAGCAGCTTGATCAGGGGGAGCTACAATGAGCAGTTCTTC.